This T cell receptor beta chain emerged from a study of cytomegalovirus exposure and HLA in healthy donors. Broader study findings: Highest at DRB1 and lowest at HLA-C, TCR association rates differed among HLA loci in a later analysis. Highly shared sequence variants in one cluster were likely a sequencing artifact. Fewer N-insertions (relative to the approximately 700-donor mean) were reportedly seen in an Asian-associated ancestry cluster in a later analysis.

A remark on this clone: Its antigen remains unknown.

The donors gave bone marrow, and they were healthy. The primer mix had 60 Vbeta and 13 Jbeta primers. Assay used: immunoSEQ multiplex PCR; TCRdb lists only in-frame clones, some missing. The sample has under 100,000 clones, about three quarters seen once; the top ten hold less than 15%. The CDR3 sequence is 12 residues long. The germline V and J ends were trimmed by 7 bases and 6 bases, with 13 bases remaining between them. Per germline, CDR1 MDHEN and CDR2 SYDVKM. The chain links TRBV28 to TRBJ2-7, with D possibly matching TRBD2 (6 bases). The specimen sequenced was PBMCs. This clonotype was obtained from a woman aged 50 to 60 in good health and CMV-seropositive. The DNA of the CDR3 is TGTGCCAGCACCTCGACTAGTTTCGAGCAGTACTTC. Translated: CASTSTSFEQYF.